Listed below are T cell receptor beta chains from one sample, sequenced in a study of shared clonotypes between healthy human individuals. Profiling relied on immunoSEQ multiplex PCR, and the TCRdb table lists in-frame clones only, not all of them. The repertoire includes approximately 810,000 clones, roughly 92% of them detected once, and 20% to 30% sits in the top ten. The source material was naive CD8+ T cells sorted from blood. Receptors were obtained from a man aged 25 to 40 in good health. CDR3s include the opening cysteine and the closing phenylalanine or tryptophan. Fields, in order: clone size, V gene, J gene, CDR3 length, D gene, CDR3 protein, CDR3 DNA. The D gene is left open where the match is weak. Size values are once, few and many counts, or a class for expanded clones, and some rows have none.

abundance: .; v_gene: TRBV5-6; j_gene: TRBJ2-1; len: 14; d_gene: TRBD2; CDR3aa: CASRGLPPYNEQFF; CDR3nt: TGTGCCAGCAGGGGACTACCCCCCTACAATGAGCAGTTCTTC
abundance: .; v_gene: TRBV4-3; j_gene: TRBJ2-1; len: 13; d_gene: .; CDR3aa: CASSQELMGGQFF; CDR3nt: TGCGCCAGCAGCCAAGAGTTAATGGGCGGGCAGTTCTTC
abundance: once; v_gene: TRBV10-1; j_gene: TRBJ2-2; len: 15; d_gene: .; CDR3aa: CASSEFRSFTGELFF; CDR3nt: TGCGCCAGCAGTGAATTTAGGAGTTTCACCGGGGAGCTGTTTTTT
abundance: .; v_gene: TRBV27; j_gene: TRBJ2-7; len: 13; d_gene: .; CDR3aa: CASTDRVSYEQYF; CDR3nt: TGTGCCAGCACGGACCGGGTATCCTACGAGCAGTACTTC
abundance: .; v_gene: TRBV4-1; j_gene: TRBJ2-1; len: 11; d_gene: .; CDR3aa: CASGWRGEQFF; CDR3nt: TGCGCCAGCGGGTGGAGGGGGGAGCAGTTCTTC
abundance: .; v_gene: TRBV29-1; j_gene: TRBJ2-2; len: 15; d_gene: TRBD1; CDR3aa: CSVQSGRGPTGELFF; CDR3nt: TGCAGCGTTCAAAGCGGCAGGGGGCCAACCGGGGAGCTGTTTTTT
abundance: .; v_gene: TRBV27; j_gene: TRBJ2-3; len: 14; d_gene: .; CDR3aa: CASSLSRRLDTQYF; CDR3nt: TGTGCCAGCAGTTTATCGAGGCGGTTAGATACGCAGTATTTT
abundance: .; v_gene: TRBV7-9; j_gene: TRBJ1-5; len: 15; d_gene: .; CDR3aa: CASSRSRDTNQPQHF; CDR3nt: TGTGCCAGCAGCCGGAGCAGGGACACAAATCAGCCCCAGCATTTT
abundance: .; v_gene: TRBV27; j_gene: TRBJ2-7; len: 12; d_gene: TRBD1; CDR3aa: CASSEGQSEQYF; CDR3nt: TGTGCCAGCAGTGAGGGACAGTCCGAGCAGTACTTC
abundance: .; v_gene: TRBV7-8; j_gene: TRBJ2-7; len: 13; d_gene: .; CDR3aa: CASRGRTSYEQYF; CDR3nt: TGTGCCAGCCGGGGCCGAACCTCCTACGAGCAGTACTTC
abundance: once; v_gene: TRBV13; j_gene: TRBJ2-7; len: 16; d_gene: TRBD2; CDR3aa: CASSPTPGLHSYEQYF; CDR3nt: TGTGCCAGCAGCCCCACTCCGGGACTACACTCCTACGAGCAGTACTTC
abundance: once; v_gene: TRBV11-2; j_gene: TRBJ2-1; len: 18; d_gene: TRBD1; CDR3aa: CASSLSAYGQGARSEQFF; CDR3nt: TGTGCCAGCAGCTTAAGCGCGTACGGGCAGGGGGCGCGTAGTGAGCAGTTCTTC
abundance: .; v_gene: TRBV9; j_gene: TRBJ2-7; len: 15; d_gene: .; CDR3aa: CASSPSGAAGYEQYF; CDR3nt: TGTGCCAGCAGCCCCTCGGGGGCTGCCGGCTACGAGCAGTACTTC
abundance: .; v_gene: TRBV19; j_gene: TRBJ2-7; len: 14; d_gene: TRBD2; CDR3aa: CASSITSGIYEQYF; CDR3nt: TGTGCCAGTAGTATAACTAGCGGGATCTACGAGCAGTACTTC
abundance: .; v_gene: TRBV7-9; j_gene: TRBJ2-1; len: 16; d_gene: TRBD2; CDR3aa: CASTNLGRQSYNEQFF; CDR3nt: TGTGCCAGCACCAATCTCGGGAGGCAATCCTACAATGAGCAGTTCTTC
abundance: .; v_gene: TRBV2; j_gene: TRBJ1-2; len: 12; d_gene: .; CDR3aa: CASQGGIYGYTF; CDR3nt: TGTGCCAGCCAAGGGGGAATCTATGGCTACACCTTC
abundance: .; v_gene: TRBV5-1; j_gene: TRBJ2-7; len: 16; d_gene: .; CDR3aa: CASSLQTGTATYEQYF; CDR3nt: TGCGCCAGCAGCTTACAAACCGGGACGGCGACCTACGAGCAGTACTTC
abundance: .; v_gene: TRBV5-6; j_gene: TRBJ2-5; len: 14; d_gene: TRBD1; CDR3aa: CASSMDRVEETQYF; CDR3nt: TGTGCCAGCAGCATGGACAGGGTCGAAGAGACCCAGTACTTC
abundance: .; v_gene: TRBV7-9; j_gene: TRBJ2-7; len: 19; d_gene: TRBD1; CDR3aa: CASSLPRTQDPGQGYEQYF; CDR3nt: TGTGCCAGCAGCTTACCGCGGACACAGGACCCGGGACAGGGGTACGAGCAGTACTTC
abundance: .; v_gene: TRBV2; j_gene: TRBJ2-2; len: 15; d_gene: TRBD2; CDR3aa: CASSGVAGNTGELFF; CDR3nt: TGTGCCAGCAGTGGCGTAGCGGGAAACACCGGGGAGCTGTTTTTT
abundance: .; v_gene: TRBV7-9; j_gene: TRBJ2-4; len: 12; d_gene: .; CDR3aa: CASSLDREVQYF; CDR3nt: TGTGCCAGCAGCTTAGATAGGGAGGTTCAGTACTTC
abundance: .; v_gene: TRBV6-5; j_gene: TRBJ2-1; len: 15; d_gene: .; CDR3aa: CASSSLTGKNNEQFF; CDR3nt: TGTGCCAGCAGTTCATTAACGGGGAAAAACAATGAGCAGTTCTTC
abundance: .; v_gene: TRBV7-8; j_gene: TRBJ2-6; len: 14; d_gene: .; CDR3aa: CASSLNSGANVLTF; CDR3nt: TGTGCCAGCAGCCTAAACTCTGGGGCCAACGTCCTGACTTTC
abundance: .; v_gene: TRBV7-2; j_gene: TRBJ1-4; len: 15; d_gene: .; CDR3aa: CASSLVGGGDEKLFF; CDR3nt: TGTGCCAGCAGCTTAGTAGGGGGAGGTGATGAAAAACTGTTTTTT
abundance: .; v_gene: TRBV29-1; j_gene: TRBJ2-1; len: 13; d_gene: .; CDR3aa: CSVDAGFGNEQFF; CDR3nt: TGCAGCGTTGATGCAGGGTTCGGTAATGAGCAGTTCTTC
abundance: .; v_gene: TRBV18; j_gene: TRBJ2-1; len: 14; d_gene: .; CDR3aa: CASSPEGPNNEQFF; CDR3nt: TGTGCCAGCTCACCCGAGGGACCGAACAATGAGCAGTTCTTC
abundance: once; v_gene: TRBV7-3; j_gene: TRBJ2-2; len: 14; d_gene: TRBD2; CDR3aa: CASSLIAGPAELFF; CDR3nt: TGTGCCAGCAGCTTAATAGCGGGGCCCGCGGAGCTGTTTTTT
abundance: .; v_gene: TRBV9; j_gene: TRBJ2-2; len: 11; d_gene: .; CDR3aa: CASSRVGELFF; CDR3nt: TGTGCCAGCAGCCGGGTCGGGGAGCTGTTTTTT
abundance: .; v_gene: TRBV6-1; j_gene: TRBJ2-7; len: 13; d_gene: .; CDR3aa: CATSSGLIYEQYF; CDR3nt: TGTGCCACCTCATCCGGCCTCATTTACGAGCAGTACTTC
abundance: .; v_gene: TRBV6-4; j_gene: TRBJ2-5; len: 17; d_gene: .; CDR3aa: CASQPREQGMDQETQYF; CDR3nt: TGTGCCAGCCAACCCCGGGAACAGGGTATGGATCAAGAGACCCAGTACTTC
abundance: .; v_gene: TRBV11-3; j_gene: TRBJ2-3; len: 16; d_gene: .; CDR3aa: CASSLAGALGTDTQYF; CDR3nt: TGTGCCAGCAGCTTAGCGGGGGCGCTCGGCACAGATACGCAGTATTTT
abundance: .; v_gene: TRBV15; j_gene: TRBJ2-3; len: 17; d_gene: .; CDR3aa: CATRGPAGWAPPDTQYF; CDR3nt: TGTGCCACCAGGGGGCCAGCGGGTTGGGCCCCCCCAGATACGCAGTATTTT
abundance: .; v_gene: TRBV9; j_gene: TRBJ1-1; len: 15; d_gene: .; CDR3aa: CASSVGLEPNTEAFF; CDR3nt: TGTGCCAGCAGCGTAGGGCTGGAGCCGAACACTGAAGCTTTCTTT
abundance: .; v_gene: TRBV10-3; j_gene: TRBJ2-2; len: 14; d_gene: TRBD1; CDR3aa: CAISERGQAAELFF; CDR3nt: TGTGCCATCAGTGAAAGGGGACAGGCGGCGGAGCTGTTTTTT
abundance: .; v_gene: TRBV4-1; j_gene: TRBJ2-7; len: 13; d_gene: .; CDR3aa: CASSQEGGYEQYF; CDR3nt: TGCGCCAGCAGCCAAGAAGGAGGCTACGAGCAGTACTTC
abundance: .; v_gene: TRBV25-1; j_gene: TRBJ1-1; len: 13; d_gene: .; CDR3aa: CASSGGWSTEAFF; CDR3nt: TGTGCCAGCAGTGGGGGGTGGAGCACTGAAGCTTTCTTT
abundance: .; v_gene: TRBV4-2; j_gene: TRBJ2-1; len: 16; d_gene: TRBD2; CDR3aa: CASSPELGLGVYEQFF; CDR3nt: TGTGCCAGCAGCCCCGAGTTGGGACTAGGGGTCTATGAGCAGTTCTTC
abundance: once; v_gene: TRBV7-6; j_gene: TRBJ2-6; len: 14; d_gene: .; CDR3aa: CASSPDSGANVLTF; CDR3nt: TGTGCCAGCAGCCCAGACTCTGGGGCCAACGTCCTGACTTTC
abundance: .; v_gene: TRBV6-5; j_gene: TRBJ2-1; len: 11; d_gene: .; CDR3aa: CASNLNNEQFF; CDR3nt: TGTGCCAGCAACTTAAACAATGAGCAGTTCTTC
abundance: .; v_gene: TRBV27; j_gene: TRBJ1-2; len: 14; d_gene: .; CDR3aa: CASSLSVRAYGYTF; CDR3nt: TGTGCCAGCAGTTTATCGGTCAGGGCCTATGGCTACACCTTC
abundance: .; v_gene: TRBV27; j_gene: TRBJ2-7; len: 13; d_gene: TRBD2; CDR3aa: CASSLASGYEQYF; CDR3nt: TGTGCCAGCAGTTTAGCTAGCGGCTACGAGCAGTACTTC
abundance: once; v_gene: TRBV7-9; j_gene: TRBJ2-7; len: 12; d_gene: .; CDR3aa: CASSRGPGEQYF; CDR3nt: TGTGCCAGCAGTCGAGGTCCGGGCGAGCAGTACTTC
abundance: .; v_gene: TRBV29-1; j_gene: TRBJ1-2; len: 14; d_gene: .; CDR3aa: CSVDSFRGNYGYTF; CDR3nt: TGCAGCGTTGATTCTTTTCGGGGCAACTATGGCTACACCTTC
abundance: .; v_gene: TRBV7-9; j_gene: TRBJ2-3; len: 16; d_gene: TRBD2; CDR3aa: CASSLELAGGTDTQYF; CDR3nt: TGTGCCAGCAGCTTAGAGTTAGCGGGGGGTACAGATACGCAGTATTTT
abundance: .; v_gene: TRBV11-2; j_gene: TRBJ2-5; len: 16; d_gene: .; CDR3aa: CASSRTDGPHYETQYF; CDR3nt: TGTGCCAGCAGCCGTACCGACGGGCCTCATTATGAGACCCAGTACTTC
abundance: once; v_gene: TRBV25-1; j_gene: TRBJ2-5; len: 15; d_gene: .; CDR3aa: CASSDPRTVKETQYF; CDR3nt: TGTGCCAGCAGTGATCCTAGGACAGTCAAAGAGACCCAGTACTTC
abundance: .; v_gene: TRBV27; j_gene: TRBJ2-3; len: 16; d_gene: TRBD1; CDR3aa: CASRTGADVSTDTQYF; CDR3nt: TGTGCCAGCAGGACAGGGGCAGATGTGAGCACAGATACGCAGTATTTT
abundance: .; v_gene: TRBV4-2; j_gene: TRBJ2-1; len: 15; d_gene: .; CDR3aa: CASSRETTSYNEQFF; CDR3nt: TGTGCCAGCAGCCGCGAGACAACTTCCTACAATGAGCAGTTCTTC
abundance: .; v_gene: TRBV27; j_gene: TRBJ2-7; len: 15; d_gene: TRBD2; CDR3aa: CASSYLASGSYEQYF; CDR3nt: TGTGCCAGCAGTTACTTAGCTAGCGGGAGCTACGAGCAGTACTTC
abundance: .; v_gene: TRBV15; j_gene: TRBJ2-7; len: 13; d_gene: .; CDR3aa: CATSRLETYEQYF; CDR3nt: TGTGCCACCAGCAGGCTAGAGACCTACGAGCAGTACTTC
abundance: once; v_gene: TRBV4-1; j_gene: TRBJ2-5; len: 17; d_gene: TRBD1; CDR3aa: CASSQVAGDRVQETQYF; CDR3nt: TGCGCCAGCAGCCAAGTCGCTGGGGACAGGGTTCAAGAGACCCAGTACTTC
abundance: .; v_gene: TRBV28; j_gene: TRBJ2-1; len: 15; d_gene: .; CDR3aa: CASSPDASSYNEQFF; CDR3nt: TGTGCCAGCAGTCCTGACGCGAGCTCCTACAATGAGCAGTTCTTC
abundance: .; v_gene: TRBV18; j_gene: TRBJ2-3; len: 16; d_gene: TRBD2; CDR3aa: CASSPPRTSDADTQYF; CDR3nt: TGTGCCAGCTCACCCCCCCGGACTAGCGATGCAGATACGCAGTATTTT